The T cell receptor (beta chain) under discussion was sequenced for a study of T cell responses to AZD1222 COVID-19 vaccine. Study information: Combined were second doses at about 4 or about 12 weeks.

This table comes from immunoSEQ multiplex PCR, and its TCRdb copy is limited to in-frame clones, with some not included. The sample has 120,000 to 150,000 clones, 70% to 90% seen once. CDR3 length: 13 amino acids. Trimming took off 1 base at V and 2 bases at J, with 3 bases between the two ends. Germline-derived CDR1 and CDR2 are SGHTA and FQGNSA. The sample in question was peripheral blood, obtained on day 0 of AZD1222 vaccination. The V gene is TRBV7-2, the J gene TRBJ1-5; no clear D gene. The sequence was obtained from an adult in good health. This CDR3 is CASSLVGNQPQHF. Written as DNA, the CDR3 is TGTGCCAGCAGCTTAGTAGGCAATCAGCCCCAGCATTTT.